The 30 T cell receptor beta chains in this list originate from one sample, sequenced in a study of shared clonotypes between healthy human individuals. The assay was immunoSEQ multiplex PCR, and TCRdb's table has in-frame clones only and misses some. The repertoire holds 2 million to 2.5 million clones, with almost 96% as singletons. Sequenced: naive CD4+ T cells sorted from blood. Subset indicated: CD45RA+ positively selected. The source of these receptors is a young man in good health.

V is TRBV7-9 and J is TRBJ2-2; TRBD2 might be the D (5 bases). The ends were cut back, 3 bases at V and 4 bases at J, with 12 bases in the middle. The length of the CDR3 is 15 residues. Germline V CDR1 and CDR2: SEHNR, FQNEAQ (reference sequence). CDR3 sequence reads: CASSFIAGGTGELFF. CDR3 sequence (DNA): TGTGCCAGCAGCTTCATCGCAGGAGGCACCGGGGAGCTGTTTTTT.

The V call is TRBV28, the J call TRBJ1-2; possibly TRBD1 for D (6 bases). Trimming left V 4 bases short and J 4 bases short, with 16 bases between. The CDR3 loop spans 15 amino acids. Germline V gives CDR1 MDHEN, CDR2 SYDVKM. The CDR3 DNA sequence: TGTGCCAGCAGTTCCCAGAGAAGGGGGACCTATGGCTACACCTTC. As protein: CASSSQRRGTYGYTF.

The chain carries TRBV11-3 and TRBJ2-3; D possibly corresponds to TRBD1 (5 bases). The CDR3 is 15 amino acids. The V end was cut by 1 base, the J end by 2 bases, with 10 bases between. Per germline, CDR1 SGHNT and CDR2 YENEEA. CDR3 in amino acids: CASSLGGHSTDTQYF. The CDR3 nucleotides read TGTGCCAGCAGCTTAGGGGGCCACTCCACAGATACGCAGTATTTT.

This clone appeared once. V usage is TRBV10-3 and J usage is TRBJ2-2; 10 bases fit TRBD2. The J segment lost 4 bases and the V segment lost 11 bases, leaving 4 bases of the junction unmatched. Germline V lookup: CDR1 ENHRY, CDR2 SYGVKD. The CDR3 consists of 13 residues. CDR3 loop: CALGLAATGELFF. CDR3 nucleotides: TGTGCCCTCGGACTAGCGGCCACCGGGGAGCTGTTTTTT.

Notes on this clone: This CDR3 is also generated by other DNA sequences in the sample. The chain employs TRBV30 and TRBJ1-3; D uncertain. The CDR3 extends over 13 amino acids. The V end lost 0 bases, the J end lost 1 base, and 4 bases lay between the germline ends. The germline gives CDR1 GTSNPN, CDR2 SVGIG (reference sequence). CDR3 DNA sequence: TGTGCCTGGAGTGTTCAATCTGGAAACACCATATATTTT. It translates to CAWSVQSGNTIYF.

This chain links TRBV30 with TRBJ2-2; no clear D. Trimming shortened V by 0 bases and J by 4 bases, and 6 bases separated the two germline ends. The length of the CDR3 is 13 residues. The V gene's germline CDR1 is GTSNPN and CDR2 SVGIG (reference sequence). The CDR3 sequence is CAWSVPGTGELFF. The CDR3 DNA reads TGTGCCTGGAGTGTACCGGGCACCGGGGAGCTGTTTTTT. Full variable domain (rest looked up from reference TRBV30 and TRBJ2-2): SQTIHQWPATLVQPVGSPLSLECTVEGTSNPNLYWYRQAAGRGLQLLFYSVGIGQISSEVPQNLSASRPQDRQFILSSKKLLLSDSGFYLCAWSVPGTGELFFGEGSRLTVL.

About this clone itself: This sample includes further DNA sequences coding for the same CDR3. The chain is built from TRBV5-1 and TRBJ1-2, with no clear D. Germline CDR1 reads SGHRS; CDR2 reads YFSETQ. The CDR3 spans 14 residues. With 1 base removed from V and 0 bases from J, the gap between germline ends came to 7 bases. The DNA for the CDR3 is TGCGCCAGCAGCTTGACAGCATCTAACTATGGCTACACCTTC. Translated, it gives CASSLTASNYGYTF. Together with reference TRBV5-1 and TRBJ1-2, the CDR3 gives the full variable domain: KAGVTQTPRYLIKTRGQQVTLSCSPISGHRSVSWYQQTPGQGLQFLFEYFSETQRNKGNFPGRFSGRQFSNSRSEMNVSTLELGDSALYLCASSLTASNYGYTFGSGTRLTVV.

A note on this clone: The sample contains more than one DNA sequence encoding this CDR3. The rearrangement joins TRBV6-5 to TRBJ1-1; 7 bases fit TRBD1. The CDR3 consists of 14 residues. With V trimmed by 6 bases and J by 0 bases, 4 bases remained unmatched. CDR1 MNHEY and CDR2 SVGAGI come from the germline V gene. In DNA form, the CDR3 reads TGTGCCAGCAGAAGGGACAGCATGAACACTGAAGCTTTCTTT. Amino acid sequence: CASRRDSMNTEAFF.

A note on this clone: Other DNA variants within this sample encode the same CDR3. The J gene is TRBJ1-2, the V gene TRBV2, with a tentative D call TRBD1 (5 bases). This CDR3 contains 12 residues. Looked up from germline, CDR1 is SNHLY and CDR2 is FYNNEI. V lost 4 bases to trimming and J lost 7 bases, with 10 bases between them. This CDR3 is CASSGQGGGYTF. CDR3 sequence (DNA): TGTGCCAGCAGTGGGCAGGGTGGTGGCTACACCTTC.

The chain carries TRBV2 and TRBJ2-7; the D gene is possibly TRBD2 (5 bases). Per the germline V gene, CDR1 is SNHLY and CDR2 is FYNNEI. The CDR3 loop spans 13 amino acids. V was cut by 6 bases and J by 2 bases, with 11 bases left in between. The CDR3 protein is CASSDYRAYEQYF. In nucleotides, the CDR3 is TGTGCCAGCAGCGACTATCGAGCCTACGAGCAGTACTTC.

This clone occurred once. Other DNA variants within this sample encode the same CDR3. V is TRBV2 and J is TRBJ1-1, with D uncertain. In germline, CDR1 is SNHLY, CDR2 FYNNEI. The CDR3 is made up of 11 amino acids. Trimming left V 7 bases short and J 0 bases short, with 3 bases between. As DNA, the CDR3 is TGTGCCAGCAAGATGAACACTGAAGCTTTCTTT. This codes for CASKMNTEAFF.

This rearrangement joins TRBV12-2 to TRBJ2-3; TRBD1 is taken as the D call from the table, unchecked against the DNA. TRBV12-2 is a known pseudogene. The CDR3 has 19 residues. The CDR3 sequence is CASRLAPTGGVSETDTQYF. CDR3 coding DNA: TGTGCAAGTCGCTTAGCTCCGACAGGAGGTGTTTCCGAAACAGATACGCAGTATTTT.

The chain carries TRBV6-6 and TRBJ2-5; the D gene is possibly TRBD1 (6 bases). Trimming stripped 6 bases from V and 4 bases from J, with 15 bases between. The germline gives CDR1 MNHNY, CDR2 SVGAGI (reference sequence). The CDR3 consists of 14 residues. The DNA for the CDR3 is TGTGCCAGCAGCAAGATATCAGGGGCAGAGACCCAGTACTTC. Amino acids: CASSKISGAETQYF.

This chain uses TRBV30 with TRBJ1-6, with D unresolved. V lost 3 bases and J 7 bases, leaving 16 bases between the germline ends. The germline gives CDR1 GTSNPN, CDR2 SVGIG (reference sequence). The CDR3 runs 15 residues. CDR3: CAWSPLAHGNSPLHF. CDR3 nucleotide sequence: TGTGCCTGGAGCCCTCTCGCCCACGGGAATTCACCCCTCCACTTT.

The rearrangement joins TRBV7-2 to TRBJ2-3; 8 bases fit TRBD2. The CDR3 has 15 residues. Germline V gene data show CDR1 as SGHTA and CDR2 as FQGNSA. Losses at the gene ends were 3 bases for V and 7 bases for J; bases not matched to a gene: 9. The CDR3 region is CASSFKTSDSHTQYF. The DNA for the CDR3 is TGTGCCAGCAGCTTCAAGACTAGCGATTCACATACGCAGTATTTT.

The gene calls are TRBV6-1 and TRBJ2-7, with 9 bases identical to TRBD2. V lost 7 bases to trimming and J lost 3 bases; unmatched junction nucleotides: 7. This CDR3 contains 14 residues. The germline V gene encodes CDR1 MNHNS and CDR2 SASEGT. The CDR3 DNA follows: TGTGCCAGCACCGGTGGGCGGGGGGGCTACGAGCAGTACTTC. Translating it yields CASTGGRGGYEQYF.

The rearrangement links TRBV19 to TRBJ1-1, with 10 bases fitting TRBD1. The germline V gene encodes CDR1 LNHDA and CDR2 SQIVND (reference sequence). This CDR3 has 15 residues. The ends lost 7 bases at V and 3 bases at J; junction bases unmatched: 8. The CDR3: CASTRTGGGYTEAFF. For the CDR3, the DNA is TGTGCCAGTACCAGGACAGGGGGAGGATACACTGAAGCTTTCTTT.

V usage is TRBV6-4 and J usage is TRBJ2-1; D remains ambiguous. V shed 2 bases and J shed 9 bases, with 8 bases lying between them. This CDR3 contains 12 residues. The germline V gene encodes CDR1 MRHNA and CDR2 SNTAGT. The CDR3 spells CASSDKGIEQFF. The CDR3 DNA reads TGTGCCAGCAGTGACAAAGGGATTGAGCAGTTCTTC.

The V call is TRBV18, the J call TRBJ2-3, with D unresolved. V lost 1 base to trimming and J lost 4 bases, with 6 bases between them. Germline V gives CDR1 KGHSH, CDR2 LQKENI. CDR3 size: 13 residues. CDR3 in amino acids: CASSPRGADTQYF. CDR3 coding DNA: TGTGCCAGCTCACCACGGGGTGCAGATACGCAGTATTTT.

The chain joins TRBV6-6 to TRBJ1-1, with D tentatively TRBD1 (5 bases). In germline, CDR1 is MNHNY, CDR2 SVGAGI (reference sequence). The CDR3 is 13 residues long. With 7 bases removed from V and 0 bases from J, the gap between germline ends came to 9 bases. The CDR3 nucleotides read TGTGCCAGCATCGGGGGGATGAACACTGAAGCTTTCTTT. The encoded protein is CASIGGMNTEAFF.

This chain links TRBV5-4 with TRBJ1-4; 8 bases map to TRBD1. The V segment lost 2 bases and the J segment 8 bases; nucleotides outside the gene matches: 5. The CDR3 contains 14 residues. CDR1 is SGHNT, CDR2 YYREEE, per germline (reference sequence). The CDR3 region has the DNA TGTGCCAGCAGCTTTGACAGGGGCGGGGAAAAACTGTTTTTT. This encodes CASSFDRGGEKLFF.

This clone was counted once. The chain is built from TRBV29-1 and TRBJ1-3, with TRBD1 identical over 7 bases. CDR3 size: 15 residues. Germline V lookup: CDR1 SQVTM, CDR2 ANQGSEA. V lost 1 base to trimming and J lost 2 bases; unmatched junction nucleotides: 5. The CDR3 reads CSVEAQGRTGNTIYF. CDR3 in DNA: TGCAGCGTTGAAGCACAGGGGCGTACTGGAAACACCATATATTTT.

This clone was detected only once. Within the sample, other DNA sequences also encode this same CDR3. The chain combines TRBV2 with TRBJ2-5; D not certain. The ends were cut back, 8 bases at V and 1 base at J, with 5 bases in the middle. The CDR3 covers 11 residues. CDR1 and CDR2 from the germline V gene are SNHLY and FYNNEI. The CDR3: CASDLQETQYF. The CDR3 nucleotides read TGTGCCAGCGATCTCCAAGAGACCCAGTACTTC.

The chain is built from TRBV5-1 and TRBJ2-7; D is unresolved. CDR1 is SGHRS and CDR2 is YFSETQ in the germline V gene. This CDR3 spans 13 amino acids. Trimming stripped 1 base from V and 1 base from J, with 6 bases between. DNA of the CDR3: TGCGCCAGCAGCTTGCCCCCTTCCTACGAGCAGTACTTC. As protein: CASSLPPSYEQYF. The entire variable domain, with the rest obtained from reference TRBV5-1 and TRBJ2-7, is as follows: KAGVTQTPRYLIKTRGQQVTLSCSPISGHRSVSWYQQTPGQGLQFLFEYFSETQRNKGNFPGRFSGRQFSNSRSEMNVSTLELGDSALYLCASSLPPSYEQYFGPGTRLTVT.

This rearrangement joins TRBV6-5 to TRBJ1-2; unclear D gene. The germline V and J ends were trimmed by 2 bases and 3 bases, with 10 bases remaining between them. Germline CDR1 reads MNHEY; CDR2 reads SVGAGI. The CDR3 is 14 amino acids. CDR3 DNA sequence: TGTGCCAGCAGTTACGGGAAACTAGACTATGGCTACACCTTC. Amino acids: CASSYGKLDYGYTF.

Regarding this clone: Other DNA sequences in this specimen translate into the identical CDR3. The rearrangement uses TRBV5-6 and TRBJ2-2; D is perhaps TRBD1 (6 bases). Germline V lookup: CDR1 SGHDT, CDR2 YYEEEE. V was trimmed by 0 bases and J by 0 bases, leaving 6 bases between them. This CDR3 comprises 15 residues. The CDR3 bases are TGTGCCAGCAGCTTGGCAGGGGCGAACACCGGGGAGCTGTTTTTT. Translating it yields CASSLAGANTGELFF.

V gene TRBV11-2 combines with J gene TRBJ2-5; 9 bases are a match to TRBD2. V lost 5 bases, J lost 3 bases, and 10 bases stayed unmatched. The CDR3 length is 16 residues. Germline CDR1 SGHAT, CDR2 FQNNGV. The DNA of the CDR3 is TGTGCCAGCAGCCGGCGCGGGGGGGCCTTAGAAGAGACCCAGTACTTC. The encoded protein is CASSRRGGALEETQYF.

The chain combines TRBV19 with TRBJ1-6; 7 bases map to TRBD1. CDR3 length: 14 amino acids. Germline lookup yields CDR1 LNHDA and CDR2 SQIVND (reference sequence). V dropped 5 bases and J dropped 7; count of bases not matched to a gene: 5. CDR3 nucleotides: TGTGCCAGTAGTTCCGGGACAGAAAATTCACCCCTCCACTTT. Protein product: CASSSGTENSPLHF.

This chain links TRBV5-1 with TRBJ1-1, with D possibly TRBD1 on 5 matching bases. V shed 7 bases and J shed 1 base, with 17 bases lying between them. In germline, CDR1 is SGHRS, CDR2 YFSETQ. The CDR3 consists of 15 residues. The CDR3 sequence: CASGSGYSGNTEAFF. The DNA of the CDR3 is TGCGCCAGCGGATCAGGGTACTCCGGGAACACTGAAGCTTTCTTT.

The CDR3 loop is CAISEGDTYGYTF. As DNA, the CDR3 is TGTGCCATCAGTGAGGGTGACACCTATGGCTACACCTTC. The rearrangement uses TRBV10-3 and TRBJ1-2; the D is unclear. CDR1 ENHRY and CDR2 SYGVKD come from the germline V gene. CDR3 length equals 13 residues. Trimming shortened V by 2 bases and J by 4 bases, and 8 bases separated the two germline ends.